This T cell receptor beta chain was obtained from a study of T cell changes during pregnancy in multiple sclerosis. From germline, CDR1 is MNHEY and CDR2 SVGAGI. Trimming took 0 bases from V and 1 from J; bases not matched to a gene: 6. This CDR3 has 16 amino acids. Sequenced by immunoSEQ multiplex PCR; TCRdb stores in-frame clones only, minus some. This sample carries about 47,000 clones, 80% to 90% of them seen once, and the ten largest clones take 7% to 10%. Sequences were derived from CD8+ T cells from peripheral blood mononuclear cells, sampled in the second trimester of pregnancy. The sequence derives from a female donor with multiple sclerosis, enrolled in a pregnancy study. The chain couples TRBV6-5 to TRBJ2-7; TRBD1 aligns across 7 bases. The CDR3 spells CASSYSTGTASYEQYF. The DNA for the CDR3 is TGTGCCAGCAGTTACTCTACCGGGACAGCTTCCTACGAGCAGTACTTC.